The 24 T cell receptor beta chains in this list originate from one sample, sequenced in a study of blood T cell repertoires in COVID-19. Profiled with immunoSEQ multiplex PCR; TCRdb holds only in-frame clones, not every one. This table has some 55,000 clones, around 87% appearing once. Material: peripheral blood. These TCRs come from a man in his 60s with acute or convalescent COVID-19.

The rearrangement uses TRBV3-1 (or the pseudogene TRBV3-2) and TRBJ1-2; TRBD1 is a possible D gene (6 bases). The ends were cut back, 3 bases at V and 4 bases at J, with 15 bases in the middle. The CDR3 is 15 amino acids. CDR1 and CDR2 (germline): LGHDT, YNNKEL (reference sequence). This CDR3 is CASSQEMGATYGYTF. The CDR3 DNA reads TGTGCCAGCAGCCAGGAGATGGGGGCAACCTATGGCTACACCTTC.

The V and J genes are TRBV4-1 and TRBJ1-2; perhaps TRBD1 as D (6 bases). The length of the CDR3 is 18 residues. With 0 bases removed from V and 0 bases from J, the gap between germline ends came to 17 bases. Germline CDR1 MGHRA, CDR2 YSYEKL. In DNA, the CDR3 is TGCGCCAGCAGCCAAGAGTTTAGGGGGGGGCTAACTAACTATGGCTACACCTTC. Encoded protein: CASSQEFRGGLTNYGYTF.

The chain carries TRBV6-5 and TRBJ1-4; D uncertain. Trimming stripped 6 bases from V and 4 bases from J, with 9 bases between. This CDR3 is built from 13 residues. From germline, CDR1 is MNHEY and CDR2 SVGAGI. The CDR3 DNA reads as TGTGCCAGCAGCTGGGCTCTTAATGAAAAACTGTTTTTT. Translation: CASSWALNEKLFF.

The rearrangement links TRBV29-1 to TRBJ1-1; D remains unclear. V was trimmed by 2 bases and J by 2 bases, leaving 9 bases between them. The germline CDR1 and CDR2 sequences are SQVTM and ANQGSEA. The length of the CDR3 is 13 residues. For the CDR3, the DNA is TGCAGCGTTGAAACGGGGAGAAACACTGAAGCTTTCTTT. It is translated as CSVETGRNTEAFF.

The chain recombines TRBV7-8 with TRBJ1-3, with TRBD1 identical over 10 bases. The CDR3 loop spans 21 amino acids. Germline CDR1 reads SGHVS; CDR2 reads FQNEAQ. With V trimmed by 1 base and J by 4 bases, 19 bases remained unmatched. CDR3 residues: CASSLGLGETGGFFGGNTIYF. CDR3 bases: TGTGCCAGCAGCTTAGGATTAGGGGAGACAGGGGGCTTCTTCGGCGGAAACACCATATATTTT.

This sequence joins TRBV7-2 and TRBJ2-5, with a tentative D call TRBD2 (6 bases). CDR1 is SGHTA and CDR2 is FQGNSA in the germline V gene. Trimming removed 3 bases at V and 2 bases at J, with 16 bases between. The CDR3 is 16 amino acids. CDR3 amino acids: CASSFLGSGGQETQYF. The CDR3 region has the DNA TGTGCCAGCAGCTTTCTCGGGTCCGGGGGACAAGAGACCCAGTACTTC.

V is TRBV19 and J is TRBJ1-3; weak D call: TRBD1 (6 bases). The V end was cut by 6 bases, the J end by 0 bases, with 15 bases between. Germline loops: CDR1 LNHDA, CDR2 SQIVND (reference sequence). This CDR3 comprises 16 residues. CDR3 in amino acids: CASRGQTPNSGNTIYF. The DNA for the CDR3 is TGTGCCAGTAGAGGACAGACTCCGAACTCTGGAAACACCATATATTTT.

The chain combines TRBV7-8 with TRBJ1-4; D possibly corresponds to TRBD1 (6 bases). Trimming cost V 5 bases and J 7 bases, with 23 bases left between them. Looked up from germline, CDR1 is SGHVS and CDR2 is FQNEAQ. This CDR3 comprises 17 residues. The CDR3 here is CASSTLTLQGSSEKLFF. CDR3 DNA: TGTGCCAGCAGCACCCTCACCTTACAGGGTTCTAGTGAAAAACTGTTTTTT. The full variable domain, rest sourced from reference TRBV7-8 and TRBJ1-4, is GAGVSQSPRYKVAKRGQDVALRCDPISGHVSLFWYQQALGQGPEFLTYFQNEAQLDKSGLPSDRFFAERPEGSVSTLKIQRTQQEDSAVYLCASSTLTLQGSSEKLFFGSGTQLSVL.

The V call is TRBV7-2, the J call TRBJ1-5; 7 positions match TRBD1. The CDR3 is 14 residues long. The V gene's germline CDR1 is SGHTA and CDR2 FQGNSA. The trim removed 1 base at V and 7 bases at J, leaving 4 bases unmatched. The CDR3 loop reads CASSLGAGGQPQHF. The CDR3 region has the DNA TGTGCCAGCAGCTTAGGCGCAGGGGGACAGCCCCAGCATTTT.

This chain joins TRBV4-1 and TRBJ1-6; D remains ambiguous. Trimming left V 0 bases short and J 9 bases short, with 12 bases between. Germline CDR1 MGHRA, CDR2 YSYEKL. The CDR3 extends over 15 amino acids. DNA for the CDR3: TGCGCCAGCAGCCAAGACTTGAGGTCCGGTTCACCCCTCCACTTT. Protein product: CASSQDLRSGSPLHF.

This clone was recorded a few times. The gene calls are TRBV30 and TRBJ1-1; D call uncertain. Germline CDR1 and CDR2: GTSNPN and SVGIG (reference sequence). The CDR3 sequence is 11 residues long. V lost 2 bases and J 7 bases, leaving 8 bases between the germline ends. CDR3 loop: CAWSFVDEAFF. CDR3 nucleotides: TGTGCCTGGAGTTTCGTAGATGAAGCTTTCTTT.

V usage is TRBV6-1 and J usage is TRBJ2-7; 7 bases are a match to TRBD1. This CDR3 has 17 residues. With 4 bases clipped from V and 2 bases from J, the junction kept 14 bases outside the gene matches. CDR1 is MNHNS, CDR2 SASEGT, per germline. The CDR3 DNA follows: TGTGCCAGCAGTGCCCCGGGACAGATGATCACGGCCTACGAGCAGTACTTC. It yields the protein CASSAPGQMITAYEQYF.

The chain has TRBV7-2 and TRBJ1-1; 7 bases fit TRBD1. Trimming cost V 5 bases and J 0 bases; bases outside gene matches: 6. Germline loops: CDR1 SGHTA, CDR2 FQGNSA. CDR3 size: 15 residues. CDR3 coding DNA: TGTGCCAGCAGCAAAGGACAGGCCTTGAACACTGAAGCTTTCTTT. Its translation is CASSKGQALNTEAFF.

The chain has TRBV18 and TRBJ1-1; D perhaps matches TRBD1 (5 bases). Germline CDR1 reads KGHSH; CDR2 reads LQKENI. This CDR3 contains 15 residues. The V gene lost 3 bases and the J gene lost 1 base, with 12 bases spanning the gap. The chain's CDR3 is CASSPTGRENTEAFF. The CDR3 DNA reads as TGTGCCAGCTCACCGACGGGGCGGGAGAACACTGAAGCTTTCTTT.

V gene TRBV7-9 combines with J gene TRBJ1-2, with no clear D. This CDR3 comprises 12 residues. V was trimmed by 2 bases and J by 6 bases, leaving 7 bases between them. Germline CDR1 reads SEHNR; CDR2 reads FQNEAQ (reference sequence). CDR3 sequence reads: CASSLLSHGYTF. The CDR3 coding sequence is TGTGCCAGCAGCTTATTATCCCATGGCTACACCTTC.

This clone was counted between two and nine times. This chain connects TRBV4-3 to TRBJ2-3; a possible D gene is TRBD1 (5 bases). The CDR3 contains 15 residues. Trimming cost V 1 base and J 2 bases, with 10 bases left between them. The germline gives CDR1 LGHNA, CDR2 YSLEER. In nucleotides, the CDR3 is TGCGCCAGCAGCCAAGGGTGGACATCCACAGATACGCAGTATTTT. Protein sequence: CASSQGWTSTDTQYF.

This rearrangement joins TRBV7-6 to TRBJ1-3, with unresolved D. The germline V and J ends were trimmed by 4 bases and 0 bases, with 10 bases remaining between them. The germline V gene encodes CDR1 SGHVS and CDR2 FNYEAQ. The CDR3 length is 15 residues. For the CDR3, the DNA is TGTGCCAGCAGCTCCAAAGCGAACTCTGGAAACACCATATATTTT. Translated: CASSSKANSGNTIYF.

This sequence joins TRBV18 and TRBJ1-5; 9 bases fit TRBD1. The CDR3 covers 15 residues. Germline loops: CDR1 KGHSH, CDR2 LQKENI. Germline trimming cut 6 bases from V and 5 bases from J; bases unmatched to any gene: 8. The CDR3: CASSQDRGPDQPQHF. CDR3 nucleotides: TGTGCCAGCTCCCAGGACAGGGGTCCCGATCAGCCCCAGCATTTT. The full variable domain, rest sourced from reference TRBV18 and TRBJ1-5, is NAGVMQNPRHLVRRRGQEARLRCSPMKGHSHVYWYRQLPEEGLKFMVYLQKENIIDESGMPKERFSAEFPKEGPSILRIQQVVRGDSAAYFCASSQDRGPDQPQHFGDGTRLSIL.

V gene TRBV7-3 combines with J gene TRBJ2-3, with 10 nucleotides matching TRBD2. The germline CDR1 and CDR2 sequences are SGHTA and FQGTGA. V lost 2 bases to trimming and J lost 0 bases; unmatched junction nucleotides: 8. The CDR3 is made up of 18 amino acids. The CDR3 sequence is CASSLDPLLAGSTDTQYF. Written as DNA, the CDR3 is TGTGCCAGCAGCTTAGACCCCCTACTAGCGGGGAGCACAGATACGCAGTATTTT.

The chain carries TRBV12-3 or TRBV12-4 and TRBJ1-2; possibly TRBD1 for D (6 bases). Trimming cost V 6 bases and J 5 bases, with 13 bases left between them. The CDR3 covers 13 residues. CDR3 in DNA: TGTGCCAGCAGCCTTACAGGGTATTATGGCTACACCTTC. It specifies CASSLTGYYGYTF.

The J gene is TRBJ2-5, the V gene TRBV7-2, with 16 bases aligning to TRBD2. With V trimmed by 4 bases and J by 5 bases, 7 bases remained unmatched. Looked up from germline, CDR1 is SGHTA and CDR2 is FQGNSA. The CDR3 sequence is 17 residues long. The CDR3 reads CASSSGTSGGASETQYF. As DNA, the CDR3 is TGTGCCAGCAGCTCCGGGACTAGCGGGGGGGCTTCGGAGACCCAGTACTTC.

The V gene is TRBV6-2 or TRBV6-3, the J gene TRBJ1-1, with D perhaps TRBD1 (5 bases). The CDR3 length is 14 residues. V dropped 6 bases and J dropped 4 bases, with 15 bases sitting between them. Germline V gene lookup returns CDR1 MNHEY and CDR2 SVGEGT. The CDR3, as DNA: TGTGCCAGCAGCCACCCGGAAAGGGGCACTGAAGCTTTCTTT. This sequence encodes CASSHPERGTEAFF.

The chain has TRBV19 and TRBJ1-1; 8 bases agree with TRBD1. CDR1 and CDR2 (germline): LNHDA, SQIVND (reference sequence). The CDR3 covers 16 residues. V shed 6 bases and J 0 bases; nucleotides not matched to a gene: 9. The CDR3 sequence is CASRGRQGAMNTEAFF. The CDR3 nucleotides read TGTGCCAGTAGGGGCCGGCAGGGGGCCATGAACACTGAAGCTTTCTTT.

The chain couples TRBV28 to TRBJ1-5; D gene ambiguous. V was trimmed by 3 bases and J by 0 bases, leaving 6 bases between them. Looked up from germline, CDR1 is MDHEN and CDR2 is SYDVKM. The CDR3 contains 14 residues. In nucleotides, the CDR3 is TGTGCCAGCAGTTTGATGAGTAGCAATCAGCCCCAGCATTTT. Translation gives CASSLMSSNQPQHF. The variable domain in full, completed from reference TRBV28 and TRBJ1-5, reads DVKVTQSSRYLVKRTGEKVFLECVQDMDHENMFWYRQDPGLGLRLIYFSYDVKMKEKGDIPEGYSVSREKKERFSLILESASTNQTSMYLCASSLMSSNQPQHFGDGTRLSIL.